One and the same sample provided the 18 T cell receptor beta chains below, sequenced in a study of cytomegalovirus exposure and HLA in healthy donors. Repertoires were generated with immunoSEQ multiplex PCR, while TCRdb's copy carries only in-frame clones and drops some. The sample includes about 98,000 clones, approximately 84% of them seen just once. Sequences were obtained from PBMCs. The receptors were sampled from a man in his late teens or twenties in good health and CMV-seropositive.

The chain carries TRBV6-4 and TRBJ2-7; 12 bases line up with TRBD1. V gave up 5 bases and J gave up 4 bases; unmatched junction bases: 18. This CDR3 contains 19 residues. Germline CDR1 and CDR2: MRHNA and SNTAGT. CDR3 bases: TGTGCCAGCAGTACTACCTTGGGGACAGGGGGCGAAGGTAATTACGAGCAGTACTTC. This codes for CASSTTLGTGGEGNYEQYF.

This clone was found once. CDR3: CASSLGQMMNTEAFF. The CDR3 DNA reads TGTGCCAGCAGCTTGGGACAGATGATGAACACTGAAGCTTTCTTT. V and J are TRBV5-8 and TRBJ1-1; tentatively, D is TRBD1 (5 bases). This CDR3 is 15 amino acids long. V was shortened by 0 bases and J by 0 bases, with 9 bases between the two germline ends. The germline V gene has CDR1 SGHTS and CDR2 YDEGEE.

V gene TRBV2 combines with J gene TRBJ2-7; D is undetermined. Between the trimmed V and J ends, which lost 0 bases and 2 bases, there was a span of 8 bases. The CDR3 is 14 residues long. Germline lookup yields CDR1 SNHLY and CDR2 FYNNEI. CDR3 sequence (DNA): TGTGCCAGCAGTGAAGCCCGTTCCCCCTACGAGCAGTACTTC. Its protein product is CASSEARSPYEQYF.

This clone was seen a few times. The gene calls are TRBV5-1 and TRBJ2-1; D is undetermined. V was shortened by 0 bases and J by 8 bases, with 9 bases between the two germline ends. The CDR3 contains 13 residues. Per germline, CDR1 SGHRS and CDR2 YFSETQ. CDR3 nucleotides: TGCGCCAGCAGCTTGGCTCGAGGCGATGAGCAGTTCTTC. Translating it yields CASSLARGDEQFF.

This rearrangement joins TRBV7-8 to TRBJ2-7, with unresolved D. The CDR3 length is 14 residues. Germline V CDR1 and CDR2: SGHVS, FQNEAQ. V lost 1 base and J 6 bases, leaving 13 bases between the germline ends. In DNA form, the CDR3 reads TGTGCCAGCAGCTTAGTGGGCTTCGGAAGCGAGCAGTACTTC. Translated, it gives CASSLVGFGSEQYF.

The chain couples TRBV2 to TRBJ2-3; 7 bases line up with TRBD1. CDR3 length: 13 residues. Germline V CDR1 and CDR2: SNHLY, FYNNEI. V was clipped by 4 bases and J by 3 bases; unmatched bases: 1. CDR3 in DNA: TGTGCCAGCAGTGGGGGACAGACAGATACGCAGTATTTT. Translating gives CASSGGQTDTQYF.

The CDR3 DNA sequence: TGTGCCAGCAGTTACTCCACCGGGGAGCTGTTTTTT. Translation: CASSYSTGELFF. V and J are TRBV2 and TRBJ2-2; D is uncertain. Germline V gives CDR1 SNHLY, CDR2 FYNNEI. The CDR3 contains 12 residues. V dropped 5 bases and J dropped 4 bases, with 5 bases sitting between them.

The chain combines TRBV28 with TRBJ1-5; D is unresolved. The CDR3 contains 11 residues. Trimming took 6 bases from V and 4 from J, leaving 4 bases between them. In germline, CDR1 is MDHEN, CDR2 SYDVKM. CDR3 protein: CASSFNQPQHF. In DNA, the CDR3 is TGTGCCAGCAGCTTTAATCAGCCCCAGCATTTT.

The CDR3 DNA follows: TGTGCCAGCAGCTCGACCGGGACTTTATCAGATACGCAGTATTTT. It specifies CASSSTGTLSDTQYF. The chain employs TRBV7-3 and TRBJ2-3, with a tentative D call TRBD2 (6 bases). There are 15 residues in the CDR3. The V and J ends lost 4 bases and 4 bases respectively, with 15 bases between them. CDR1 SGHTA and CDR2 FQGTGA come from the germline V gene.

The genes are TRBV5-1 and TRBJ1-5; D might be TRBD1 (5 bases). Germline V gene sequence: CDR1 SGHRS, CDR2 YFSETQ. V was pared by 0 bases and J by 4 bases, with 14 bases between. There are 16 residues in the CDR3. The CDR3 nucleotides read TGCGCCAGCAGCTTGGGGGTTGGAGGGGAGAATCAGCCCCAGCATTTT. Protein: CASSLGVGGENQPQHF. The full variable domain, with the rest looked up from reference TRBV5-1 and TRBJ1-5, is KAGVTQTPRYLIKTRGQQVTLSCSPISGHRSVSWYQQTPGQGLQFLFEYFSETQRNKGNFPGRFSGRQFSNSRSEMNVSTLELGDSALYLCASSLGVGGENQPQHFGDGTRLSIL.

The chain combines TRBV6-4 with TRBJ1-6; 7 nucleotides match TRBD1. CDR1 and CDR2 (germline): MRHNA, SNTAGT. Losses at the gene ends were 3 bases for V and 7 bases for J; bases not matched to a gene: 9. There are 16 residues in the CDR3. This chain's CDR3 is CASSEKQGTLNSPLHF. The CDR3 DNA sequence: TGTGCCAGCAGTGAAAAACAGGGGACCCTAAATTCACCCCTCCACTTT.

The chain carries TRBV9 and TRBJ2-3, with 8 bases matching TRBD1. Trimming at V came to 3 bases and at J to 2 bases, leaving 5 bases not matched to a gene. Germline CDR1 is SGDLS and CDR2 is YYNGEE. The CDR3 loop spans 15 amino acids. CDR3: CASSAQGAFTDTQYF. The CDR3 coding sequence is TGTGCCAGCAGCGCCCAGGGGGCTTTCACAGATACGCAGTATTTT.

This chain connects TRBV11-2 to TRBJ2-1; 11 bases are a match to TRBD1. Germline lookup yields CDR1 SGHAT and CDR2 FQNNGV. Trimming removed 8 bases from V and 1 base from J; junction bases left unmatched: 10. The CDR3 runs 17 residues. The CDR3 region has the DNA TGTGCCAGCTCGCCGGGACAGGGGGACGTTTCCTACAATGAGCAGTTCTTC. Protein sequence: CASSPGQGDVSYNEQFF.

The CDR3 here is CASSHAERGAYFSTDTQYF. In DNA, the CDR3 is TGTGCCAGCAGCCACGCCGAGCGGGGCGCATACTTTAGCACAGATACGCAGTATTTT. V and J are TRBV2 and TRBJ2-3, with 7 bases fitting TRBD2. CDR1 SNHLY and CDR2 FYNNEI come from the germline V gene. V lost 6 bases, J lost 0 bases, and 18 bases stayed unmatched. This CDR3 region has 19 residues.

J is TRBJ2-2 and V is TRBV11-1; D not certain. V was clipped by 1 base and J by 3 bases, with 9 bases between them. Per the germline V gene, CDR1 is SGHAT and CDR2 is FQDESV (reference sequence). The CDR3 consists of 15 residues. The CDR3 loop is CASSLEDTYTGELFF. CDR3 in DNA: TGTGCCAGCAGCTTAGAAGACACCTACACCGGGGAGCTGTTTTTT. Full variable domain (outside the CDR3, taken from reference TRBV11-1 and TRBJ2-2): EAEVAQSPRYKITEKSQAVAFWCDPISGHATLYWYRQILGQGPELLVQFQDESVVDDSQLPKDRFSAERLKGVDSTLKIQPAELGDSAMYLCASSLEDTYTGELFFGEGSRLTVL.

This rearrangement joins TRBV7-9 to TRBJ2-1; TRBD1 might be the D (8 bases). Looked up from germline, CDR1 is SEHNR and CDR2 is FQNEAQ (reference sequence). The CDR3 runs to 17 residues. Trimming stripped 6 bases from V and 0 bases from J, with 18 bases between. CDR3 DNA: TGTGCCAGCAGGCATGACAGGGGACTAAGCTCCTACAATGAGCAGTTCTTC. Amino acids: CASRHDRGLSSYNEQFF.

The rearrangement uses TRBV5-6 and TRBJ2-3, with D possibly TRBD2 on 7 matching bases. Germline CDR1 and CDR2: SGHDT and YYEEEE. Trimming removed 3 bases from V and 0 bases from J, with 14 bases in between. This CDR3 has 16 residues. The CDR3 nucleotides read TGTGCCAGCAGCTACCCGGGGGGCCTTAGCACAGATACGCAGTATTTT. It specifies CASSYPGGLSTDTQYF.

A few counts support this clone. CDR3 DNA sequence: TGTGCCAGTAGTATCGCGACAGGTGCCTTTAGCAATCAGCCCCAGCATTTT. Its translation: CASSIATGAFSNQPQHF. J is TRBJ1-5 and V is TRBV19, with a tentative D call TRBD1 (6 bases). This CDR3 has 17 amino acids. Germline CDR1 is LNHDA and CDR2 is SQIVND (reference sequence). Trimming took 3 bases from V and 0 from J, leaving 15 bases between them.